The 23 T cell receptor beta chains listed next were all sequenced from one sample in a study. MiXCR, applied by TCRdb to the RT-PCR reads, yields one record per CDR3 protein. The sample lists almost 700,000 distinct CDR3 sequences, approximately 15% occurring once. The sequenced sample consisted of memory CD4+ T cells from blood. The receptors shown here come from a female donor in good health, serving as a healthy control.

This clonotype showed up just a few times. V gene TRBV28 combines with J gene TRBJ2-5, with TRBD1 as a possible D gene (6 bases). Germline CDR1 reads MDHEN; CDR2 reads SYDVKM. Trimming shortened V by 4 bases and J by 3 bases, and 12 bases separated the two germline ends. The CDR3 has 14 residues. The CDR3: CASSSYRVEETQYF. The CDR3 coding sequence is TGTGCCAGCAGTTCTTACAGGGTTGAAGAGACCCAGTACTTC.

The V and J genes are TRBV7-8 and TRBJ2-5, with D possibly being TRBD1 (6 bases). The CDR3 is 19 residues long. Germline CDR1 reads SGHVS; CDR2 reads FQNEAQ. The V and J ends lost 1 base and 3 bases respectively, with 24 bases between them. CDR3: CASSLVLPHPGTPKETQYF. DNA for the CDR3: TGTGCCAGCAGCTTAGTTCTCCCACACCCCGGGACACCAAAAGAGACCCAGTACTTC.

Concerning this clonotype: Compared with germline, one end of the junction differs, possibly owing to a read error. The chain is built from TRBV20-1 and TRBJ2-7, with 10 bases identical to TRBD1. The CDR3 consists of 11 residues. Germline V gene sequence: CDR1 DFQATT, CDR2 SNEGSKA (reference sequence). The CDR3 DNA reads as TGCAGTGCCAGAGGACAGGGGGTCCTCCGGTTC. Its translation is CSARGQGVLRF.

This clonotype was recorded at least ten times. The chain is built from TRBV6-6 and TRBJ1-1, with TRBD1 matching 10 bases. Germline CDR1 is MNHNY and CDR2 is SVGAGI (reference sequence). V lost 2 bases, J lost 4 bases, and 10 bases stayed unmatched. This CDR3 is built from 17 residues. The DNA of the CDR3 is TGTGCCAGCAGTTACCGGGACAGGGGATTCTGGGGCACTGAAGCTTTCTTT. The encoded protein is CASSYRDRGFWGTEAFF.

This clonotype occurred many times. J is TRBJ2-3 and V is TRBV20-1; possibly TRBD2 for D (7 bases). The germline CDR1 and CDR2 sequences are DFQATT and SNEGSKA (reference sequence). This CDR3 has 13 residues. The germline V and J ends were trimmed by 2 bases and 5 bases, with 11 bases remaining between them. The CDR3 DNA is TGCAGTGCTAGACGGGGGGCCGTAGATACGCAGTATTTT. This sequence encodes CSARRGAVDTQYF.

This clonotype was recorded many times. The chain uses TRBV25-1 and TRBJ1-2; perhaps TRBD1 as D (5 bases). Germline CDR1 is MGHDK and CDR2 is SYGVNS. Trimming stripped 1 base from V and 7 bases from J, with 19 bases between. The CDR3 covers 16 residues. The CDR3 region has the DNA TGTGCCAGCAGTGAATTGGGGGTCTCTAGCTACAGTGGCTACACCTTC. It translates to CASSELGVSSYSGYTF.

This clonotype was seen ten or more times. The chain links TRBV6-5 to TRBJ2-7; TRBD2 aligns across 10 bases. The J segment lost 5 bases and the V segment lost 5 bases, leaving 6 bases of the junction unmatched. CDR1 MNHEY and CDR2 SVGAGI come from the germline V gene. This CDR3 has 14 residues. CDR3 sequence reads: CASSPGLAEHEQYF. The CDR3 nucleotides read TGTGCCAGCAGTCCCGGACTAGCGGAGCACGAGCAGTACTTC.

The chain has TRBV20-1 and TRBJ2-3; TRBD2 matches at 8 bases. Trimming at V came to 6 bases and at J to 1 base, leaving 15 bases not matched to a gene. CDR3 length equals 17 residues. Germline CDR1 DFQATT, CDR2 SNEGSKA (reference sequence). CDR3: CSAARGLASLGTDTQYF. CDR3 coding DNA: TGCAGTGCCGCGCGAGGACTAGCCTCCTTGGGCACAGATACGCAGTATTTT.

The table lists this clonotype with a few counts. The chain carries TRBV6-4 and TRBJ1-6; TRBD1 aligns across 7 bases. The CDR3 contains 14 residues. Trimming cost V 8 bases and J 10 bases; bases outside gene matches: 11. CDR1 and CDR2 from the germline V gene are MRHNA and SNTAGT. The CDR3 protein is CASRRGGSESPLHF. DNA for the CDR3: TGTGCCAGCCGCAGGGGGGGCAGTGAATCACCCCTCCACTTT.

This clonotype was seen more than once but under ten times. This rearrangement joins TRBV6-2 or TRBV6-3 to TRBJ1-1; D is unclear. Germline CDR1 is MNHEY and CDR2 is SVGEGT. Trimming removed 8 bases at V and 0 bases at J, with 13 bases between. The CDR3 is 14 amino acids. The CDR3 sequence: CASGSGRLNTEAFF. The CDR3 DNA is TGTGCCAGCGGCTCGGGTAGATTGAACACTGAAGCTTTCTTT.

The chain recombines TRBV7-2 with TRBJ2-5; D might be TRBD2 (6 bases). Trimming left V 2 bases short and J 5 bases short, with 15 bases between. Germline CDR1 is SGHTA and CDR2 is FQGNSA. This CDR3 region has 15 residues. CDR3 nucleotides: TGTGCCAGCAGCTTAACGGGGGAGAAGTGGGAGACCCAGTACTTC. Its protein product is CASSLTGEKWETQYF.

In this sample, this clonotype turned up many times. The J gene is TRBJ2-1, the V gene TRBV5-1; D not certain. CDR1 and CDR2 (germline): SGHRS, YFSETQ. The CDR3 consists of 16 residues. Trimming removed 3 bases from V and 9 bases from J, with 22 bases in between. The DNA for the CDR3 is TGCGCCAGCAGCTCTGCGCCCGGACCCGGCGGTGGTGAGCAGTTCTTC. Translated, it gives CASSSAPGPGGGEQFF.

This clonotype was detected many times. The chain employs TRBV10-3 and TRBJ2-7; weak D call: TRBD2 (5 bases). V was clipped by 6 bases and J by 4 bases, with 10 bases between them. CDR3 size: 12 residues. Germline CDR1 and CDR2: ENHRY and SYGVKD. The CDR3 reads CAIRPPGYEQYF. The CDR3, as DNA: TGTGCCATCAGGCCCCCGGGGTACGAGCAGTACTTC.

This clonotype was seen at least ten times. The J gene is TRBJ2-5, the V gene TRBV7-2; the D is unclear. The germline V gene encodes CDR1 SGHTA and CDR2 FQGNSA. Trimming left V 5 bases short and J 1 base short, with 8 bases between. This CDR3 has 13 amino acids. The CDR3 reads CASSGGLQETQYF. The CDR3 bases are TGTGCCAGCAGCGGCGGCCTCCAAGAGACCCAGTACTTC.

A few counts support this clonotype. V is TRBV7-2 and J is TRBJ2-3, with a tentative D call TRBD1 (5 bases). Germline CDR1 and CDR2: SGHTA and FQGNSA. The CDR3 length is 15 residues. Trimming removed 5 bases from V and 6 bases from J, with 18 bases in between. The DNA for the CDR3 is TGTGCCAGCAGCCCCGGTGGGGCAAATTACGATACGCAGTATTTT. Protein sequence: CASSPGGANYDTQYF.

This clonotype was observed a few times. This chain joins TRBV19 and TRBJ1-5; 8 bases are a match to TRBD1. Germline lookup yields CDR1 LNHDA and CDR2 SQIVND (reference sequence). The CDR3 consists of 14 residues. Trimming at V came to 4 bases and at J to 5 bases, leaving 4 bases not matched to a gene. The CDR3 protein is CASSTTGDYQPQHF. DNA of the CDR3: TGTGCCAGTAGTACGACAGGGGATTATCAGCCCCAGCATTTT.

This clonotype has at least ten counts. V gene TRBV10-2 combines with J gene TRBJ2-3; a possible D gene is TRBD2 (6 bases). The CDR3 runs 14 residues. From germline, CDR1 is WSHSY and CDR2 SAAADI. Trimming shortened V by 6 bases and J by 3 bases, and 13 bases separated the two germline ends. The CDR3 loop reads CASRGTLLTDTQYF. For the CDR3, the DNA is TGCGCCAGCAGGGGGACTCTCCTAACAGATACGCAGTATTTT.

The chain carries TRBV19 and TRBJ2-7, with D hard to call. Germline lookup yields CDR1 LNHDA and CDR2 SQIVND (reference sequence). This CDR3 is built from 16 residues. The V gene lost 1 base and the J gene lost 2 bases, with 15 bases spanning the gap. The CDR3 sequence is CASSIAPSADTYEQYF. The DNA for the CDR3 is TGTGCCAGTAGTATAGCCCCCTCCGCGGATACCTACGAGCAGTACTTC.

This clonotype was counted many times. CDR3: CASSYSTGTEKLFF. CDR3 nucleotides: TGTGCCAGCAGTTACTCGACAGGGACTGAAAAACTGTTTTTT. This chain connects TRBV6-5 to TRBJ1-4; TRBD1 agrees at 7 bases. The CDR3 is 14 residues long. The junction had 2 bases not matched to a gene; V was cut back by 0 bases and J by 7 bases. From germline, CDR1 is MNHEY and CDR2 SVGAGI.

The chain recombines TRBV6-1 with TRBJ2-5; D uncertain. The germline gives CDR1 MNHNS, CDR2 SASEGT. V lost 6 bases to trimming and J lost 5 bases, with 10 bases between them. The CDR3 is 12 amino acids. CDR3 bases: TGTGCCAGCAGCGCCCTAGGGGAGACCCAGTACTTC. Protein sequence: CASSALGETQYF.

The V and J genes are TRBV5-6 and TRBJ2-7; D call uncertain. CDR1 and CDR2 (germline): SGHDT, YYEEEE. The CDR3 totals 18 residues. Deletions cut 5 bases from V and 6 bases from J, with 30 bases between. CDR3 loop: CASSRLISPAGLKGEQYF. In nucleotides, the CDR3 is TGTGCCAGCAGTCGTCTCATTTCCCCGGCAGGTCTTAAGGGCGAGCAGTACTTC.

This clonotype has a handful of counts. The chain recombines TRBV9 with TRBJ1-6; D is perhaps TRBD1 (6 bases). Deletions cut 4 bases from V and 8 bases from J, with 16 bases between. Germline V gene data show CDR1 as SGDLS and CDR2 as YYNGEE. This CDR3 is built from 15 residues. The DNA for the CDR3 is TGTGCCAGCAGCTCTCCGGGACACAGGGATTCACCCCTCCACTTT. Its protein is CASSSPGHRDSPLHF.

This clonotype was seen at least ten times. The chain is built from TRBV4-2 and TRBJ2-7; 7 bases are shared with TRBD1. The J segment lost 3 bases and the V segment lost 5 bases, leaving 7 bases of the junction unmatched. The CDR3 is made up of 14 amino acids. Looked up from germline, CDR1 is LGHNA and CDR2 is YNFKEQ. The CDR3 nucleotides read TGTGCCAGCAGCGTCGGTGCAGGGGGCTACGAGCAGTACTTC. It translates to CASSVGAGGYEQYF.